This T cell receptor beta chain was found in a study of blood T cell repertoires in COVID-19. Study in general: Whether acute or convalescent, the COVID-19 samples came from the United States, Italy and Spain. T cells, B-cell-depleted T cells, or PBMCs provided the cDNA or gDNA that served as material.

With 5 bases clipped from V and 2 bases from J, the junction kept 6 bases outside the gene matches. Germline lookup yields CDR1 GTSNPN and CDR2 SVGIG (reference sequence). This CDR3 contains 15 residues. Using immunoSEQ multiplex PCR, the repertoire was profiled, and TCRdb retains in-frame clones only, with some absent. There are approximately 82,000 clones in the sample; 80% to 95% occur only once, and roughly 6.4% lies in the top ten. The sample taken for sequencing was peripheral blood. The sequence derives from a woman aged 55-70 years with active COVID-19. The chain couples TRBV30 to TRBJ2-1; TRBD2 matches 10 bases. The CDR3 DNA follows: TGTGCCTGGGGGATAAGCGGGAGGGCCTACAATGAGCAGTTCTTC. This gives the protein CAWGISGRAYNEQFF.